Each of the 25 T cell receptor beta chains below was sequenced from the same sample in a study of regulatory and conventional T cells in RAG deficiency. Conventional CD4+ T cells were sorted from blood as CD25-low CD127-high cells. Assay used: immunoSEQ multiplex PCR; TCRdb lists only in-frame clones, some missing. The table includes 22,000 or so clones, approximately 93% detected once. The same sample was also used in a study of regulatory T cells. That study reports: Primers: 52 TRBV forward and 13 TRBJ reverse.

Sequencing was carried out using CD4+ T cells sorted from blood. The receptors shown here come from a human donor in good health.

V gene TRBV2 combines with J gene TRBJ1-2; D uncertain. V dropped 2 bases and J dropped 0 bases, with 16 bases sitting between them. The CDR3 contains 17 residues. Germline-derived CDR1 and CDR2 are SNHLY and FYNNEI. The CDR3 bases are TGTGCCAGCAGTGAAATGGGCCCTTGGACCTCTAACTATGGCTACACCTTC. Its translation: CASSEMGPWTSNYGYTF.

J is TRBJ1-2 and V is TRBV5-1; no clear D. There are 15 residues in the CDR3. CDR1 is SGHRS and CDR2 is YFSETQ in the germline V gene. Deletions cut 1 base from V and 5 bases from J, with 15 bases between. CDR3 amino acids: CASSLSLAENYGYTF. The CDR3 DNA reads as TGCGCCAGCAGCTTGTCCCTCGCGGAAAATTATGGCTACACCTTC.

Here the CDR3 reads CASSTAGLNTEAFF. The CDR3 DNA reads as TGCGCCAGCAGCACCGCAGGATTAAACACTGAAGCTTTCTTT. The rearrangement uses TRBV5-1 and TRBJ1-1; D gene uncertain. The length of the CDR3 is 14 residues. CDR1 and CDR2 from the germline V gene are SGHRS and YFSETQ. The V end was cut by 4 bases, the J end by 2 bases, with 12 bases between.

V is TRBV5-1 and J is TRBJ2-3; TRBD1 matches at 10 bases. Trimming at V came to 0 bases and at J to 4 bases, leaving 2 bases not matched to a gene. The V gene's germline CDR1 is SGHRS and CDR2 YFSETQ. This CDR3 comprises 15 residues. CDR3 loop: CASSLVGQGSDTQYF. Written as DNA, the CDR3 is TGCGCCAGCAGCTTGGTGGGACAGGGGTCAGATACGCAGTATTTT.

This rearrangement joins TRBV5-6 to TRBJ2-1, with 7 bases fitting TRBD2. J gave up 0 bases and V 4 bases, and 10 bases lay outside the gene matches. This CDR3 is 17 amino acids long. Germline loops: CDR1 SGHDT, CDR2 YYEEEE. The CDR3 DNA sequence: TGTGCCAGCAGCCCTTGGCGGGGGACCAGCTCCTACAATGAGCAGTTCTTC. This sequence encodes CASSPWRGTSSYNEQFF.

CDR3 in DNA: TGTGCCAGTAACGAACAGGGGTTGGGGGAGACCCAGTACTTC. Amino acid sequence: CASNEQGLGETQYF. V gene TRBV2 combines with J gene TRBJ2-5; 7 bases align to TRBD1. The CDR3 sequence is 14 residues long. Germline V gives CDR1 SNHLY, CDR2 FYNNEI. The ends lost 9 bases at V and 5 bases at J; junction bases unmatched: 12.

V gene TRBV10-1 combines with J gene TRBJ2-1, with D unclear. The CDR3 spans 13 residues. Looked up from germline, CDR1 is WNHNN and CDR2 is SYGVQD (reference sequence). Trimming left V 4 bases short and J 10 bases short, with 14 bases between. CDR3: CASSGSIAGEQFF. The CDR3 DNA reads as TGCGCCAGCAGTGGTAGCATAGCTGGAGAGCAGTTCTTC.

This chain connects TRBV7-2 to TRBJ2-7; 13 bases match TRBD2. V lost 5 bases and J lost 6; bases outside the gene matches: 7. The CDR3 contains 15 residues. The germline CDR1 and CDR2 sequences are SGHTA and FQGNSA. CDR3 amino acids: CASSQQGLAGVEQYF. The DNA of the CDR3 is TGTGCCAGCAGCCAGCAAGGACTAGCGGGGGTCGAGCAGTACTTC.

This clone was counted a single time. The chain couples TRBV5-1 to TRBJ2-3, with 9 bases aligning to TRBD1. In germline, CDR1 is SGHRS, CDR2 YFSETQ. Unmatched junction bases numbered 5, after V lost 4 bases and J lost 2 bases. This CDR3 region has 15 residues. CDR3 nucleotide sequence: TGCGCCAGCAGCAACCGGGACAGGGACACAGATACGCAGTATTTT. Translated: CASSNRDRDTDTQYF.

The chain uses TRBV5-1 and TRBJ2-7; 11 bases fit TRBD1. From germline, CDR1 is SGHRS and CDR2 YFSETQ. The CDR3 spans 14 residues. Germline trimming cut 4 bases from V and 5 bases from J; bases unmatched to any gene: 5. CDR3 in DNA: TGCGCCAGCAGCATGGGACAGGGGGTACACGAGCAGTACTTC. Translation: CASSMGQGVHEQYF.

The chain has TRBV5-1 and TRBJ2-1; D is unclear. Germline V gene data show CDR1 as SGHRS and CDR2 as YFSETQ. This CDR3 is built from 17 residues. Trimming left V 0 bases short and J 2 bases short, with 15 bases between. CDR3 sequence: CASSLVSYQEAYNEQFF. Written as DNA, the CDR3 is TGCGCCAGCAGCTTGGTGAGCTACCAGGAAGCCTACAATGAGCAGTTCTTC.

The genes are TRBV2 and TRBJ2-7; D might be TRBD1 or TRBD2, each matching 5 bases. Trimming took 4 bases from V and 3 from J, leaving 16 bases between them. Germline values: CDR1 SNHLY, CDR2 FYNNEI. This CDR3 region has 15 residues. CDR3 protein: CASSGRRDPNYEQYF. The CDR3 nucleotides are TGTGCCAGCAGTGGCCGTCGGGACCCCAACTACGAGCAGTACTTC.

This clone has only one observation. CDR3 sequence (DNA): TGTGCCAGCAGCGCCCGAGCCAGCGGGGGGGCCAACATGAACACCGGGGAGCTGTTTTTT. Its translation: CASSARASGGANMNTGELFF. The chain carries TRBV9 and TRBJ2-2; 10 positions match TRBD2. CDR1 and CDR2 (germline): SGDLS, YYNGEE. This CDR3 comprises 20 residues. The junction had 15 bases not matched to a gene; V was cut back by 3 bases and J by 1 base.

The chain's CDR3 is CASSPWGMEETQYF. The CDR3 DNA is TGTGCCAGTAGTCCCTGGGGGATGGAGGAGACCCAGTACTTC. The chain is built from TRBV19 and TRBJ2-5; either TRBD1 or TRBD2 may supply D (5 bases each). There are 14 residues in the CDR3. Trimming left V 5 bases short and J 5 bases short, with 15 bases between. Germline V gene sequence: CDR1 LNHDA, CDR2 SQIVND (reference sequence).

V gene TRBV4-1 combines with J gene TRBJ2-7; a weak D match, TRBD2 (5 bases). V lost 1 base and J 3 bases, leaving 7 bases between the germline ends. The CDR3 extends over 13 amino acids. From germline, CDR1 is MGHRA and CDR2 YSYEKL. The DNA for the CDR3 is TGCGCCAGCAGCCAAGGAGGGCACTACGAGCAGTACTTC. Translation: CASSQGGHYEQYF.

The V gene is TRBV7-2, the J gene TRBJ1-2; D is ambiguous. CDR1 SGHTA and CDR2 FQGNSA come from the germline V gene. Deletions cut 5 bases from V and 4 bases from J, with 20 bases between. The CDR3 consists of 16 residues. Here the CDR3 DNA reads TGTGCCAGCAGCGAACCTCGAGACGGAAAGACCTATGGCTACACCTTC. It yields the protein CASSEPRDGKTYGYTF. Supplemented by reference TRBV7-2 and TRBJ1-2, the full variable domain reads GAGVSQSPSNKVTEKGKDVELRCDPISGHTALYWYRQSLGQGLEFLIYFQGNSAPDKSGLPSDRFSAERTGGSVSTLTIQRTQQEDSAVYLCASSEPRDGKTYGYTFGSGTRLTVV.

This clone was recorded only once. The chain couples TRBV19 to TRBJ2-2, with 8 bases fitting TRBD1. Losses at the gene ends were 5 bases for V and 7 bases for J; bases not matched to a gene: 12. Germline loops: CDR1 LNHDA, CDR2 SQIVND (reference sequence). This CDR3 region has 16 residues. The CDR3 sequence: CASSFQPRGLDGELFF. CDR3 nucleotide sequence: TGTGCCAGTAGTTTCCAACCCAGGGGGCTTGACGGGGAGCTGTTTTTT.

Notes on this clone: An end of the junction does not agree with germline; a read error may underlie this. The genes are TRBV18 and TRBJ1-3; D not certain. The germline V gene has CDR1 KGHSH and CDR2 LQKENI. There are 16 residues in the CDR3. The DNA of the CDR3 is TGTGCCAGCTCCCCACGCGACTCTTCCTCTGGAAACACCATATATTTT. Translated, it gives CASSPRDSSSGNTIYF.

V is TRBV5-4 and J is TRBJ1-1, with D unclear. Germline V CDR1 and CDR2: SGHNT, YYREEE (reference sequence). Deletions cut 0 bases from V and 6 bases from J, with 9 bases between. The CDR3 totals 13 residues. CDR3: CASSLAGGAEAFF. The CDR3 nucleotides read TGTGCCAGCAGCTTGGCGGGTGGGGCTGAAGCTTTCTTT.

V usage is TRBV5-1 and J usage is TRBJ2-1, with TRBD1 as a possible D gene (6 bases). Trimming cost V 4 bases and J 2 bases, with 13 bases left between them. The CDR3 contains 15 residues. CDR1 is SGHRS and CDR2 is YFSETQ in the germline V gene. DNA of the CDR3: TGCGCCAGCAGCGTCCTCGGGACACCCTACAATGAGCAGTTCTTC. It is translated as CASSVLGTPYNEQFF.

CDR3 region: CASSLGQGAGWYGYTF. CDR3 nucleotide sequence: TGTGCCAGCAGTTTGGGACAGGGGGCTGGGTGGTATGGCTACACCTTC. The chain is built from TRBV28 and TRBJ1-2, with 12 bases that match TRBD1. The CDR3 loop spans 16 amino acids. The junction had 7 bases not matched to a gene; V was cut back by 3 bases and J by 5 bases. The germline V gene encodes CDR1 MDHEN and CDR2 SYDVKM.

The chain has TRBV5-4 and TRBJ2-7; 7 bases align to TRBD1. Germline CDR1 SGHNT, CDR2 YYREEE (reference sequence). The CDR3 loop spans 13 amino acids. The V and J ends lost 3 bases and 6 bases, in that order; junction bases with no gene match: 6. CDR3 region: CASSWWTGGEQYF. The CDR3 nucleotides are TGTGCCAGCAGCTGGTGGACAGGCGGCGAGCAGTACTTC.

The V gene is TRBV28, the J gene TRBJ1-5; D is undetermined. V was pared by 7 bases and J by 0 bases, with 4 bases between. The CDR3 runs to 12 residues. Germline V lookup: CDR1 MDHEN, CDR2 SYDVKM. In DNA, the CDR3 is TGTGCCAGCACGGATAGCAATCAGCCCCAGCATTTT. Encoded protein: CASTDSNQPQHF.

The V gene is TRBV7-6, the J gene TRBJ1-3; a possible D gene is TRBD1 (5 bases). Trimming removed 6 bases from V and 8 bases from J, with 14 bases in between. This CDR3 is built from 13 residues. CDR1 is SGHVS and CDR2 is FNYEAQ in the germline V gene. This CDR3 reads CASSSGGDYTIYF. The CDR3 region has the DNA TGTGCCAGCAGTTCCGGAGGGGATTACACCATATATTTT.

The V and J genes are TRBV19 and TRBJ1-4, with TRBD1 as a possible D gene (5 bases). Per the germline V gene, CDR1 is LNHDA and CDR2 is SQIVND (reference sequence). Trimming took off 1 base at V and 0 bases at J, with 6 bases between the two ends. This CDR3 is 15 amino acids long. Written as DNA, the CDR3 is TGTGCCAGTAGTATAGTGGGGGCAACTAATGAAAAACTGTTTTTT. Translation gives CASSIVGATNEKLFF. Variable domain in full (rest from reference TRBV19 and TRBJ1-4): DGGITQSPKYLFRKEGQNVTLSCEQNLNHDAMYWYRQDPGQGLRLIYYSQIVNDFQKGDIAEGYSVSREKKESFPLTVTSAQKNPTAFYLCASSIVGATNEKLFFGSGTQLSVL.